This entry is about one T cell receptor (beta chain). Antigen unknown. This entry belongs to a study of cytomegalovirus exposure and HLA in healthy donors. PCR involved 60 Vbeta and 13 Jbeta primers. Data came from immunoSEQ multiplex PCR; TCRdb stores just in-frame clones and leaves some out. The table shows 150,000 or so clones, with 80% occurring only once. Study-wide points: A later analysis found most CMV-associated TCR beta chains apparently HLA-restricted. In an earlier analysis, about 87% or about 30%: the productive usage of most TCR beta V segments.

Sequencing was done on a sample of PBMCs. This receptor was identified in a man in his thirties or forties in good health and CMV-seronegative.

The CDR3 DNA reads TGTGCCACCAACCGGGACAGGGGGTTAGAGACCCAGTACTTC. Its protein product is CATNRDRGLETQYF. This rearrangement joins TRBV2 to TRBJ2-5; 11 bases fit TRBD1. Germline loops: CDR1 SNHLY, CDR2 FYNNEI. This CDR3 has 14 amino acids. With 10 bases clipped from V and 4 bases from J, the junction kept 8 bases outside the gene matches.